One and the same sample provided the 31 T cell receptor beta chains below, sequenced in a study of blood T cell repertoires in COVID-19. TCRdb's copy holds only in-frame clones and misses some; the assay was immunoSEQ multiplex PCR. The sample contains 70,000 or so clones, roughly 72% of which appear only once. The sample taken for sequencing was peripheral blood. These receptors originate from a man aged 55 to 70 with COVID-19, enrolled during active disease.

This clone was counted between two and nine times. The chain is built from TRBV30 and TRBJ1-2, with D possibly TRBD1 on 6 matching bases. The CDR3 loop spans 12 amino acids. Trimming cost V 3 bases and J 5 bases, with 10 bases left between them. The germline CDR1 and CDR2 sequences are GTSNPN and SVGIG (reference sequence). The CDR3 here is CAWSRDTYGYTF. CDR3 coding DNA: TGTGCCTGGAGCCGGGACACGTATGGCTACACCTTC.

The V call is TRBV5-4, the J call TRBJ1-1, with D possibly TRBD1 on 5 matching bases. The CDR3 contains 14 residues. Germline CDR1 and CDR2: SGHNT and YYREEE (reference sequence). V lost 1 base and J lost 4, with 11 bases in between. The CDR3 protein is CASSLMGPGTEAFF. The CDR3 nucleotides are TGTGCCAGCAGCTTGATGGGGCCGGGCACTGAAGCTTTCTTT.

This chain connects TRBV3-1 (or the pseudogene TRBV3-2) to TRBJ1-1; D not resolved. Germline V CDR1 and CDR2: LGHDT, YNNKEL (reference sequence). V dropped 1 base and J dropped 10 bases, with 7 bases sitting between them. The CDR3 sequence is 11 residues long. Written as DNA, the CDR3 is TGTGCCAGCAGCCAAGGGCCCCGAGCTTTCTTT. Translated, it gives CASSQGPRAFF.

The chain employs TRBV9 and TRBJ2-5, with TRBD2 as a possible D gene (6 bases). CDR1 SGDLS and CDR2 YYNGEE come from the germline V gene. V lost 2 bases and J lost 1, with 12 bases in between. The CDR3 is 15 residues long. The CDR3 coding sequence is TGTGCCAGCAGCGTTTCCCGGGACTCCCAAGAGACCCAGTACTTC. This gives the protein CASSVSRDSQETQYF.

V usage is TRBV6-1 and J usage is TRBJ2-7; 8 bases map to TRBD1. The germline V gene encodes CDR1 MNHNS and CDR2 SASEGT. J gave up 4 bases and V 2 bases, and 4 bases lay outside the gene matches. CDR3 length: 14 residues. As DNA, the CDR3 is TGTGCCAGCAGTGAAAGGACAGGGAAGTACGAGCAGTACTTC. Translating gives CASSERTGKYEQYF.

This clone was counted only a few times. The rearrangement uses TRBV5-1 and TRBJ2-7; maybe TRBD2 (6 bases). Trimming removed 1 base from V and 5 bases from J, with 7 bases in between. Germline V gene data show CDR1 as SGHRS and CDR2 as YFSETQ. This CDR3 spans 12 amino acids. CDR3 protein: CASSLPGDEQYF. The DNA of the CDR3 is TGCGCCAGCAGCTTGCCGGGGGACGAGCAGTACTTC.

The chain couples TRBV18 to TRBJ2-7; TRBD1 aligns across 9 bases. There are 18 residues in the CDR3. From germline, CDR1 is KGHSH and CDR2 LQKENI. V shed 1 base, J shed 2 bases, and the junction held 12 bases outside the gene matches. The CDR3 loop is CASSPRGGQGMCTYEQYF. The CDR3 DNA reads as TGTGCCAGCTCACCACGCGGGGGACAGGGTATGTGTACCTACGAGCAGTACTTC. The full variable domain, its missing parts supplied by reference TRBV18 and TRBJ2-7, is NAGVMQNPRHLVRRRGQEARLRCSPMKGHSHVYWYRQLPEEGLKFMVYLQKENIIDESGMPKERFSAEFPKEGPSILRIQQVVRGDSAAYFCASSPRGGQGMCTYEQYFGPGTRLTVT.

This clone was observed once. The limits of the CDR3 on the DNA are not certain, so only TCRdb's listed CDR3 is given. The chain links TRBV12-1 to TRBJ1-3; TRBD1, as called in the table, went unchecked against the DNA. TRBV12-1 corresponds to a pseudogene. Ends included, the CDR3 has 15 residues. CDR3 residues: CASSPGVGQGNTIYF.

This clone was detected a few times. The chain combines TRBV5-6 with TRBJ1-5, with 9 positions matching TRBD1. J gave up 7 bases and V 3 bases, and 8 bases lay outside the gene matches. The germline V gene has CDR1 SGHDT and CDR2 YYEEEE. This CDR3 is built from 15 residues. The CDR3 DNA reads TGTGCCAGCAGCTACTGGGACAGGGTAGGACAGCCCCAGCATTTT. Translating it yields CASSYWDRVGQPQHF.

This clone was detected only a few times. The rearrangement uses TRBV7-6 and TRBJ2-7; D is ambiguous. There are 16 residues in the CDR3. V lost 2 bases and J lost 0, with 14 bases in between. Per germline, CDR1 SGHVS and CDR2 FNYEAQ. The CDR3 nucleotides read TGTGCCAGCAGCTTACCTCCGCAGGAAAGCTCCTACGAGCAGTACTTC. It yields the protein CASSLPPQESSYEQYF.

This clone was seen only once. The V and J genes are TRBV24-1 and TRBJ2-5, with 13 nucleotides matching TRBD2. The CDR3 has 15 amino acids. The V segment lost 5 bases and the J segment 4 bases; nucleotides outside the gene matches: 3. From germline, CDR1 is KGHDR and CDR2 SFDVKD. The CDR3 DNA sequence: TGTGCCACCAGTGGGACTAGCGGGAGAGGAGAGACCCAGTACTTC. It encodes CATSGTSGRGETQYF.

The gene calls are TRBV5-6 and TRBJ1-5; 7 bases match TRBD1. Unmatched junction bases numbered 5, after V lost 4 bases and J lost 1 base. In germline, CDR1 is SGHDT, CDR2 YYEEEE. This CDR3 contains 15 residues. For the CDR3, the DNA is TGTGCCAGCAGCCCCTTGACAGGGAGCAATCAGCCCCAGCATTTT. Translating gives CASSPLTGSNQPQHF. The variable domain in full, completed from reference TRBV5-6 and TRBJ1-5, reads DAGVTQSPTHLIKTRGQQVTLRCSPKSGHDTVSWYQQALGQGPQFIFQYYEEEERQRGNFPDRFSGHQFPNYSSELNVNALLLGDSALYLCASSPLTGSNQPQHFGDGTRLSIL.

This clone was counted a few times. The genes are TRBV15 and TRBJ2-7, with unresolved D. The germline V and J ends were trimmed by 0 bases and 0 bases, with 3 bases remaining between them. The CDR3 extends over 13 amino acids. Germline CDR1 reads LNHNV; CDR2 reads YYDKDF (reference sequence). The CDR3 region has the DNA TGTGCCACCAGCAGAGACGTCTCCTACGAGCAGTACTTC. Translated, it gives CATSRDVSYEQYF. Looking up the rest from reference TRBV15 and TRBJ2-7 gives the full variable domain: DAMVIQNPRYQVTQFGKPVTLSCSQTLNHNVMYWYQQKSSQAPKLLFHYYDKDFNNEADTPDNFQSRRPNTSFCFLDIRSPGLGDTAMYLCATSRDVSYEQYFGPGTRLTVT.

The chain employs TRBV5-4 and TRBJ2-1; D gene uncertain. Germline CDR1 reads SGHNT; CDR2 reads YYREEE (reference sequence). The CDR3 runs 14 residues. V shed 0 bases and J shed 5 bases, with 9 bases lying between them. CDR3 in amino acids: CASSLAARNNEQFF. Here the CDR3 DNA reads TGTGCCAGCAGCTTGGCCGCTAGGAACAATGAGCAGTTCTTC.

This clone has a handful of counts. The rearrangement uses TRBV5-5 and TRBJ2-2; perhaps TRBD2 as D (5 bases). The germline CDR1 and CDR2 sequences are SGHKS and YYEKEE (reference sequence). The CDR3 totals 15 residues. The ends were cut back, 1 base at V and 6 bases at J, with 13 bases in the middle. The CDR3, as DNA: TGTGCCAGCAGCTTGCAGCGGTATGTGGCCGGGGAGCTGTTTTTT. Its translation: CASSLQRYVAGELFF. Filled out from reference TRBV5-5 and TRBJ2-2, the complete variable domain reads DAGVTQSPTHLIKTRGQQVTLRCSPISGHKSVSWYQQVLGQGPQFIFQYYEKEERGRGNFPDRFSARQFPNYSSELNVNALLLGDSALYLCASSLQRYVAGELFFGEGSRLTVL.

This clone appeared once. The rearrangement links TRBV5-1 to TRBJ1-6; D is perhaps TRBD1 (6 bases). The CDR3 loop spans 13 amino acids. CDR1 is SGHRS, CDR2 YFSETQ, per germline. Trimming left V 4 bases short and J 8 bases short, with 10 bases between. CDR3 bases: TGCGCCAGCAGCGAGGACAGTTATTCACCCCTCCACTTT. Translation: CASSEDSYSPLHF.

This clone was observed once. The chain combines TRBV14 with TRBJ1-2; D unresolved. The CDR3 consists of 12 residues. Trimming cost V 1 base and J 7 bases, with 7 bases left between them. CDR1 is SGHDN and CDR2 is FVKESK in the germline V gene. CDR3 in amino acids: CASSQVGGGYTF. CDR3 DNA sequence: TGTGCCAGCAGCCAAGTCGGAGGTGGCTACACCTTC.

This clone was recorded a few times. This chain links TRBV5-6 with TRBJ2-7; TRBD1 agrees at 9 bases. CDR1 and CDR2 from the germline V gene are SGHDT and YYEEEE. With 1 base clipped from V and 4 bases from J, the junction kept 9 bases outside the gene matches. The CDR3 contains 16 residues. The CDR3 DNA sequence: TGTGCCAGCAGCTTGCCGGCCCCACAGGGGGCTTACGAGCAGTACTTC. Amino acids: CASSLPAPQGAYEQYF.

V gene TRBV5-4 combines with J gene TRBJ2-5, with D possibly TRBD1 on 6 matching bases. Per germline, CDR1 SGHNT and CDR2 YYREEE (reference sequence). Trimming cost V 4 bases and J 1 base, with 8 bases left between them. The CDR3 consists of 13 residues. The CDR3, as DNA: TGTGCCAGCAGCCAGGACAGCCAAGAGACCCAGTACTTC. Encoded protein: CASSQDSQETQYF.

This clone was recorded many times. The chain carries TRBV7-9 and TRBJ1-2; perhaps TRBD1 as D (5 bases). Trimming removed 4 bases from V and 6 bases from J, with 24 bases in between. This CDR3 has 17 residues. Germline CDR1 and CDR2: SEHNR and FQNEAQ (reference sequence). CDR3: CASSSAGGTVFTNGYTF. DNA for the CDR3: TGTGCCAGCAGCTCCGCAGGAGGGACGGTCTTTACGAATGGCTACACCTTC.

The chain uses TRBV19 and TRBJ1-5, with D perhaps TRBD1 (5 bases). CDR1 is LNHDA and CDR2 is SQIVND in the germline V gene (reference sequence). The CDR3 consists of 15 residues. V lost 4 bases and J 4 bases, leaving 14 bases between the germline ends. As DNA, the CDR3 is TGTGCCAGTAGTACGGGGGGACGCAGAAATCAGCCCCAGCATTTT. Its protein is CASSTGGRRNQPQHF.

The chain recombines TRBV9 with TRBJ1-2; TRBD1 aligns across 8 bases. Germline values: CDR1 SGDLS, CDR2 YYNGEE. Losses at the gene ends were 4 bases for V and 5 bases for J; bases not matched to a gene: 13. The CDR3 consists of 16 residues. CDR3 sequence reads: CASSPRRWTGTYGYTF. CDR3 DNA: TGTGCCAGCAGCCCCCGCCGGTGGACAGGGACTTATGGCTACACCTTC.

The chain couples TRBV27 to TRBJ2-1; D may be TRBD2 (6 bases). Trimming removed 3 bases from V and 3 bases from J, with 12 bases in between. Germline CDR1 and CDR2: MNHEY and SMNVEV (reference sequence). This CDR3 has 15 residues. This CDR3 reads CASSFAGRHYNEQFF. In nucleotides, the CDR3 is TGTGCCAGCAGTTTTGCGGGGAGGCACTACAATGAGCAGTTCTTC.

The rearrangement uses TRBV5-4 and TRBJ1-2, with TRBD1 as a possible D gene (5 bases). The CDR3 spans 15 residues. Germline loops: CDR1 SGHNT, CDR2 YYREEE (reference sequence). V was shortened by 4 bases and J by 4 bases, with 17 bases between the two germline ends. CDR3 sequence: CASSPTLGGGYGYTF. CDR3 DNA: TGTGCCAGCAGCCCCACCTTGGGGGGTGGCTATGGCTACACCTTC.

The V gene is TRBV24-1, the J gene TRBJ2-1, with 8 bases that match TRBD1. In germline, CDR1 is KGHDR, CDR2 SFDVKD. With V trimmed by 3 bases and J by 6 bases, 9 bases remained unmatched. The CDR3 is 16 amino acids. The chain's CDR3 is CATSDAGTGPRNEQFF. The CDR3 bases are TGTGCCACCAGTGATGCCGGGACAGGCCCCCGCAATGAGCAGTTCTTC.

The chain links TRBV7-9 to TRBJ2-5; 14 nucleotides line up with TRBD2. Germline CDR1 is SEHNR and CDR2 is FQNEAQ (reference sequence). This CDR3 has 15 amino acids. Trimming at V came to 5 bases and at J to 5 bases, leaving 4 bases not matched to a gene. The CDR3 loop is CASSLTSGGAETQYF. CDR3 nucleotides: TGTGCCAGCAGCCTGACTAGCGGGGGGGCCGAGACCCAGTACTTC. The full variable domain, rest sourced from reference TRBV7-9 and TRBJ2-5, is DTGVSQNPRHKITKRGQNVTFRCDPISEHNRLYWYRQTLGQGPEFLTYFQNEAQLEKSRLLSDRFSAERPKGSFSTLEIQRTEQGDSAMYLCASSLTSGGAETQYFGPGTRLLVL.

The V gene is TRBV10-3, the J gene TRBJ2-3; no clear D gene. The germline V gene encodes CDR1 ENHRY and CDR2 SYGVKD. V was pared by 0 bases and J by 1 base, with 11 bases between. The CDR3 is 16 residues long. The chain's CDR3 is CAISESGVKRTDTQYF. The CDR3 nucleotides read TGTGCCATCAGTGAGTCGGGCGTCAAACGCACAGATACGCAGTATTTT.

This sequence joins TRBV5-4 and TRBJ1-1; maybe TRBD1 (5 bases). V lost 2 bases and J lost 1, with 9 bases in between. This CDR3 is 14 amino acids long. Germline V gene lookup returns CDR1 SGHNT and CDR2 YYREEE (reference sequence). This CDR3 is CASSFWQGNTEAFF. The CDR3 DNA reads TGTGCCAGCAGCTTTTGGCAGGGGAACACTGAAGCTTTCTTT. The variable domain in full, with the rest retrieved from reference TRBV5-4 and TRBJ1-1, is ETGVTQSPTHLIKTRGQQVTLRCSSQSGHNTVSWYQQALGQGPQFIFQYYREEENGRGNFPPRFSGLQFPNYSSELNVNALELDDSALYLCASSFWQGNTEAFFGQGTRLTVV.

This chain's CDR3 is CASSLNNEQFF. Here the CDR3 DNA reads TGTGCCAGCAGCCTAAACAATGAGCAGTTCTTC. The V call is TRBV5-4, the J call TRBJ2-1; the D is unclear. CDR3 length: 11 amino acids. The germline gives CDR1 SGHNT, CDR2 YYREEE (reference sequence). V lost 4 bases and J 5 bases, leaving 4 bases between the germline ends. Looking up the rest from reference TRBV5-4 and TRBJ2-1 gives the full variable domain: ETGVTQSPTHLIKTRGQQVTLRCSSQSGHNTVSWYQQALGQGPQFIFQYYREEENGRGNFPPRFSGLQFPNYSSELNVNALELDDSALYLCASSLNNEQFFGPGTRLTVL.

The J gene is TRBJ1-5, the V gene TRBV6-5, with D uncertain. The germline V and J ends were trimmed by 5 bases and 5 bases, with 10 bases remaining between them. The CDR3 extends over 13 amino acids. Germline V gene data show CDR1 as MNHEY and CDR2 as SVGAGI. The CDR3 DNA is TGTGCCAGCAGTCCCTTTCGGGATCAGCCCCAGCATTTT. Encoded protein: CASSPFRDQPQHF.

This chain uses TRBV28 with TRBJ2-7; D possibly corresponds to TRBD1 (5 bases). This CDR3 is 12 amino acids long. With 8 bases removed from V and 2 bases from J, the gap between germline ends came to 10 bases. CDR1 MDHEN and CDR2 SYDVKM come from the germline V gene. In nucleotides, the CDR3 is TGTGCCAGCCAAGGGGTAACCTACGAGCAGTACTTC. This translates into CASQGVTYEQYF. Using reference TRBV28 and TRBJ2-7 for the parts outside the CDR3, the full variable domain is DVKVTQSSRYLVKRTGEKVFLECVQDMDHENMFWYRQDPGLGLRLIYFSYDVKMKEKGDIPEGYSVSREKKERFSLILESASTNQTSMYLCASQGVTYEQYFGPGTRLTVT.